The clone carrying this TCR beta chain has a count of ten or more. The data originate from a study of breast tumors, draining lymph nodes, adjacent tissues. V lost 1 base and J 4 bases, leaving 10 bases between the germline ends. This CDR3 spans 14 amino acids. The germline CDR1 and CDR2 sequences are MGHDK and SYGVNS. TCRdb called the multiplex PCR reads again in MiXCR, with one record for every CDR3 protein. The data contain over 150,000 distinct CDR3 sequences, 30% to 40% of them singletons. The lymph nodes were axillary draining lymph nodes from breast cancer patients. The V call is TRBV25-1, the J call TRBJ1-2, with a tentative D call TRBD1 (5 bases). The clonotype originates from a female donor with breast cancer. Some clones in this sample may be carry-over from other donors' samples. The specimen was axillary lymph node tissue. CDR3 in DNA: TGTGCCAGCAGTGAATGGGGGGGGATCTATGGCTACACCTTC. This translates into CASSEWGGIYGYTF.